These 27 T cell receptor beta chains came from one sample sequenced in a study of cytotoxic CD8 clonotypes in ibrutinib-treated CLL (dated by TCRdb to the early 2020s). The time point label for this specimen denotes: progressive disease on ibrutinib. Libraries were constructed by the immunoSEQ multiplex PCR assay. TCRdb holds this immuneACCESS table with in-frame rearrangements only. Some clones are missing; in checked studies, unresolved V genes explain under half, and the rest has no known cause. This sample gives about 40,000 clones in total; around 70% of them show up just once. The ten top clones hold 10% of the sample. Sample: PBMCs, taken at disease progression, from a patient treated with ibrutinib. These receptors were taken from a human donor with chronic lymphocytic leukemia.

The chain has TRBV7-9 and TRBJ2-1; 9 bases map to TRBD1. The V segment lost 5 bases and the J segment 6 bases; nucleotides outside the gene matches: 5. Germline assignment: CDR1 SEHNR and CDR2 FQNEAQ (reference sequence). The CDR3 runs 14 residues. CDR3 bases: TGTGCCAGCAGCGTACGACAGGGGGGCAATGAGCAGTTCTTC. Its protein product is CASSVRQGGNEQFF. Complete variable domain (other parts from reference TRBV7-9 and TRBJ2-1): DTGVSQNPRHKITKRGQNVTFRCDPISEHNRLYWYRQTLGQGPEFLTYFQNEAQLEKSRLLSDRFSAERPKGSFSTLEIQRTEQGDSAMYLCASSVRQGGNEQFFGPGTRLTVL.

V gene TRBV6-5 combines with J gene TRBJ2-5, with D possibly called TRBD1 or TRBD2 (5 bases each). Per the germline V gene, CDR1 is MNHEY and CDR2 is SVGAGI. CDR3 length: 14 amino acids. V was pared by 6 bases and J by 2 bases, with 13 bases between. As DNA, the CDR3 is TGTGCCAGCAGGGCCGGGACGGGACAAGAGACCCAGTACTTC. This translates into CASRAGTGQETQYF.

The chain joins TRBV5-4 to TRBJ2-3; 9 bases agree with TRBD1. CDR1 and CDR2 from the germline V gene are SGHNT and YYREEE (reference sequence). Trimming removed 4 bases from V and 2 bases from J; junction bases left unmatched: 2. The CDR3 has 14 residues. This chain's CDR3 is CASSGTGLTDTQYF. The CDR3 bases are TGTGCCAGCAGCGGGACAGGGCTCACAGATACGCAGTATTTT.

The genes are TRBV28 and TRBJ2-7; tentative D call: TRBD2 (5 bases). The CDR3 covers 13 residues. V lost 5 bases and J 5 bases, leaving 13 bases between the germline ends. From germline, CDR1 is MDHEN and CDR2 SYDVKM. DNA for the CDR3: TGTGCCAGCAGTAGACTAAGTTTGGACGAGCAGTACTTC. Translating gives CASSRLSLDEQYF. The whole variable domain, remainder taken from reference TRBV28 and TRBJ2-7, is DVKVTQSSRYLVKRTGEKVFLECVQDMDHENMFWYRQDPGLGLRLIYFSYDVKMKEKGDIPEGYSVSREKKERFSLILESASTNQTSMYLCASSRLSLDEQYFGPGTRLTVT.

This clone is medium-sized. The chain combines TRBV11-2 with TRBJ2-1; D remains unclear. Trimming stripped 5 bases from V and 2 bases from J, with 19 bases between. The CDR3 is made up of 17 amino acids. Germline loops: CDR1 SGHAT, CDR2 FQNNGV. CDR3 residues: CASSHPAPGGTYNEQFF. The CDR3 DNA reads as TGTGCCAGCAGCCACCCCGCCCCCGGCGGAACCTACAATGAGCAGTTCTTC.

The chain carries TRBV18 and TRBJ2-1, with 11 bases that match TRBD2. Germline CDR1 KGHSH, CDR2 LQKENI. The CDR3 has 18 residues. V shed 7 bases and J 8 bases; nucleotides not matched to a gene: 19. CDR3 amino acids: CASYVSRTSGGPGDEQFF. The CDR3 coding sequence is TGTGCCAGCTACGTCAGTAGAACTAGCGGGGGCCCTGGGGATGAGCAGTTCTTC.

The V gene is TRBV11-2, the J gene TRBJ2-3, with 9 bases aligning to TRBD2. The CDR3 runs to 16 residues. Germline CDR1 is SGHAT and CDR2 is FQNNGV. Unmatched junction bases numbered 3, after V lost 1 base and J lost 1 base. DNA of the CDR3: TGTGCCAGCAGCTTAGGCGGCGGGAGGGGCACAGATACGCAGTATTTT. It encodes CASSLGGGRGTDTQYF. Variable domain in full (rest from reference TRBV11-2 and TRBJ2-3): EAGVAQSPRYKIIEKRQSVAFWCNPISGHATLYWYQQILGQGPKLLIQFQNNGVVDDSQLPKDRFSAERLKGVDSTLKIQPAKLEDSAVYLCASSLGGGRGTDTQYFGPGTRLTVL.

The gene calls are TRBV11-3 and TRBJ2-1; D gene uncertain. Germline CDR1 SGHNT, CDR2 YENEEA. Trimming cost V 0 bases and J 7 bases, with 16 bases left between them. The CDR3 sequence is 16 residues long. CDR3 in DNA: TGTGCCAGCAGCTTAGAGGCCGAGGCCCAATCAAATGAGCAGTTCTTC. Its protein is CASSLEAEAQSNEQFF. Based on the CDR3 plus reference TRBV11-3 and TRBJ2-1, the full variable domain is EAGVVQSPRYKIIEKKQPVAFWCNPISGHNTLYWYLQNLGQGPELLIRYENEEAVDDSQLPKDRFSAERLKGVDSTLKIQPAELGDSAVYLCASSLEAEAQSNEQFFGPGTRLTVL.

In this sample, this clone turned up a few times. The chain carries TRBV7-9 and TRBJ2-1, with a tentative D call TRBD1 (5 bases). The germline gives CDR1 SEHNR, CDR2 FQNEAQ (reference sequence). Trimming cost V 5 bases and J 4 bases, with 15 bases left between them. There are 15 residues in the CDR3. Written as DNA, the CDR3 is TGTGCCAGCAGCGATTCACTGACAGATTACAATGAGCAGTTCTTC. Its translation: CASSDSLTDYNEQFF.

This clone was observed a handful of times. The rearrangement links TRBV6-1 to TRBJ1-1, with a tentative D call TRBD1 (5 bases). V was clipped by 6 bases and J by 6 bases, with 17 bases between them. In germline, CDR1 is MNHNS, CDR2 SASEGT. The CDR3 sequence is 14 residues long. The CDR3 DNA reads as TGTGCCAGCAGGGTGTTCGGGGGGAGCGCTGAAGCTTTCTTT. This gives the protein CASRVFGGSAEAFF.

V and J are TRBV2 and TRBJ2-2, with a possible D match to TRBD1 (5 bases). CDR1 SNHLY and CDR2 FYNNEI come from the germline V gene. The V end was cut by 10 bases, the J end by 7 bases, with 19 bases between. The CDR3 is 14 amino acids. The CDR3 DNA reads TGTGCCACCGCGGTACTCGTAGGGGACGGGGAGCTGTTTTTT. It codes for CATAVLVGDGELFF.

The chain recombines TRBV2 with TRBJ2-7; 9 bases map to TRBD1. There are 14 residues in the CDR3. Germline V gene sequence: CDR1 SNHLY, CDR2 FYNNEI. With V trimmed by 6 bases and J by 4 bases, 7 bases remained unmatched. CDR3 protein: CASRPTGGGYEQYF. Written as DNA, the CDR3 is TGTGCCAGCAGACCGACAGGGGGAGGGTACGAGCAGTACTTC.

The V gene is TRBV5-4, the J gene TRBJ1-1; no clear D. The length of the CDR3 is 12 residues. CDR1 and CDR2 from the germline V gene are SGHNT and YYREEE (reference sequence). Trimming took off 4 bases at V and 6 bases at J, with 10 bases between the two ends. This CDR3 is CASSATGAEAFF. The CDR3 region has the DNA TGTGCCAGCAGCGCAACGGGTGCTGAAGCTTTCTTT.

The V and J genes are TRBV25-1 and TRBJ2-1; 9 nucleotides line up with TRBD2. Germline V gene lookup returns CDR1 MGHDK and CDR2 SYGVNS. The ends lost 6 bases at V and 4 bases at J; junction bases unmatched: 13. The length of the CDR3 is 17 residues. CDR3 in DNA: TGTGCCAGCAGCCCCAAGCATCTAGCGGGAAGGTACAATGAGCAGTTCTTC. Protein product: CASSPKHLAGRYNEQFF.

This clone came up once. This chain connects TRBV5-1 to TRBJ2-1; D is tentatively TRBD1 or TRBD2 (5 bases each). Trimming cost V 0 bases and J 9 bases, with 13 bases left between them. The length of the CDR3 is 14 residues. Looked up from germline, CDR1 is SGHRS and CDR2 is YFSETQ. This CDR3 reads CASSLGLWDGEQFF. DNA for the CDR3: TGCGCCAGCAGCTTGGGATTGTGGGACGGTGAGCAGTTCTTC.

This clone was seen more than once but under ten times. The chain carries TRBV5-1 and TRBJ1-2; D is unresolved. V lost 4 bases, J lost 4 bases, and 14 bases lay in between. The CDR3 contains 14 residues. Looked up from germline, CDR1 is SGHRS and CDR2 is YFSETQ. In DNA, the CDR3 is TGCGCCAGCAGCGCCGGACTGGTACTCTATGGCTACACCTTC. Translating it yields CASSAGLVLYGYTF.

Of note for this clone: Different DNA sequences within this sample yield the same CDR3. The V call is TRBV19, the J call TRBJ1-1, with D tentatively TRBD1 (5 bases). V was pared by 2 bases and J by 4 bases, with 8 bases between. Looked up from germline, CDR1 is LNHDA and CDR2 is SQIVND (reference sequence). This CDR3 is built from 13 residues. CDR3 loop: CASSIRGGTEAFF. CDR3 DNA sequence: TGTGCCAGTAGTATACGGGGGGGCACTGAAGCTTTCTTT.

This chain's CDR3 is CASSLFQNQDTQYF. The CDR3 DNA is TGTGCCAGCAGCTTGTTCCAAAATCAAGATACGCAGTATTTT. The chain is built from TRBV5-5 and TRBJ2-3, with unresolved D. CDR1 and CDR2 (germline): SGHKS, YYEKEE (reference sequence). There are 14 residues in the CDR3. Trimming cost V 1 base and J 5 bases, with 11 bases left between them.

This clone was counted between two and nine times. The chain is built from TRBV9 and TRBJ1-6, with unresolved D. Trimming stripped 0 bases from V and 9 bases from J, with 4 bases between. This CDR3 has 12 residues. Germline CDR1 SGDLS, CDR2 YYNGEE. The CDR3 loop is CASSVEASPLHF. In DNA, the CDR3 is TGTGCCAGCAGCGTAGAAGCTTCACCCCTCCACTTT.

This clone is deemed medium-sized. The chain employs TRBV25-1 and TRBJ2-7, with D possibly matching TRBD1 (6 bases). The CDR3 consists of 15 residues. The germline V gene encodes CDR1 MGHDK and CDR2 SYGVNS. Trimming took 2 bases from V and 3 from J, leaving 14 bases between them. The CDR3 sequence is CASSEDRLIHYEQYF. The CDR3 bases are TGTGCCAGCAGTGAAGACAGGTTGATCCACTACGAGCAGTACTTC.

The chain employs TRBV11-2 and TRBJ2-1, with D hard to call. Trimming took 5 bases from V and 8 from J, leaving 10 bases between them. CDR1 SGHAT and CDR2 FQNNGV come from the germline V gene. CDR3 length equals 12 residues. CDR3 nucleotide sequence: TGTGCCAGCAGCGTCTACCGGGATGAGCAGTTCTTC. This translates into CASSVYRDEQFF.

This sequence joins TRBV5-1 and TRBJ1-1, with 7 bases fitting TRBD1. J lost 0 bases, V lost 5 bases, and 7 bases had no gene match. Germline CDR1 is SGHRS and CDR2 is YFSETQ. The CDR3 consists of 15 residues. The DNA of the CDR3 is TGCGCCAGCAGTTTGAGACAGGGTATGAACACTGAAGCTTTCTTT. Its translation: CASSLRQGMNTEAFF.

This clone was counted only a few times. The genes are TRBV5-1 and TRBJ2-1; 9 bases line up with TRBD2. V lost 4 bases to trimming and J lost 9 bases; unmatched junction nucleotides: 14. Germline V gene lookup returns CDR1 SGHRS and CDR2 YFSETQ. There are 16 residues in the CDR3. The CDR3 DNA sequence: TGCGCCAGCAGCCTATCTAGCGGGACCCCTCTGGTTGAGCAGTTCTTC. It codes for CASSLSSGTPLVEQFF.

In this sample, this clone turned up a few times. This chain joins TRBV30 and TRBJ1-6; TRBD1 aligns across 8 bases. The V gene's germline CDR1 is GTSNPN and CDR2 SVGIG (reference sequence). V trimming: 0 bases; J trimming: 6 bases; junction bases outside the gene matches: 16. The CDR3 spans 19 residues. CDR3 bases: TGTGCCTGGAGTGTCCCACACCGCAGGGGGCGCTTCACTAATTCACCCCTCCACTTT. Translation: CAWSVPHRRGRFTNSPLHF.

V is TRBV7-9 and J is TRBJ2-1, with 7 bases fitting TRBD2. With 5 bases clipped from V and 0 bases from J, the junction kept 4 bases outside the gene matches. Germline loops: CDR1 SEHNR, CDR2 FQNEAQ (reference sequence). There are 15 residues in the CDR3. CDR3 in DNA: TGTGCCAGCAGCCCAGCGGGAAACTCCTACAATGAGCAGTTCTTC. Protein product: CASSPAGNSYNEQFF.

The chain recombines TRBV19 with TRBJ2-3; perhaps D is TRBD1 or TRBD2 (5 bases each). V lost 3 bases and J lost 8, with 9 bases in between. Germline CDR1 LNHDA, CDR2 SQIVND (reference sequence). The CDR3 runs to 12 residues. As DNA, the CDR3 is TGTGCCAGTAGTATGGGGACGGGTACGCAGTATTTT. Translating gives CASSMGTGTQYF.

The CDR3 coding sequence is TGTGCCAGCACCACAGGGGGGGGCACTTTATACAATGAGCAGTTCTTC. This translates into CASTTGGGTLYNEQFF. The genes are TRBV28 and TRBJ2-1; a possible D gene is TRBD1 (8 bases). The germline V gene encodes CDR1 MDHEN and CDR2 SYDVKM. Trimming removed 7 bases from V and 4 bases from J, with 20 bases in between. The CDR3 consists of 16 residues.